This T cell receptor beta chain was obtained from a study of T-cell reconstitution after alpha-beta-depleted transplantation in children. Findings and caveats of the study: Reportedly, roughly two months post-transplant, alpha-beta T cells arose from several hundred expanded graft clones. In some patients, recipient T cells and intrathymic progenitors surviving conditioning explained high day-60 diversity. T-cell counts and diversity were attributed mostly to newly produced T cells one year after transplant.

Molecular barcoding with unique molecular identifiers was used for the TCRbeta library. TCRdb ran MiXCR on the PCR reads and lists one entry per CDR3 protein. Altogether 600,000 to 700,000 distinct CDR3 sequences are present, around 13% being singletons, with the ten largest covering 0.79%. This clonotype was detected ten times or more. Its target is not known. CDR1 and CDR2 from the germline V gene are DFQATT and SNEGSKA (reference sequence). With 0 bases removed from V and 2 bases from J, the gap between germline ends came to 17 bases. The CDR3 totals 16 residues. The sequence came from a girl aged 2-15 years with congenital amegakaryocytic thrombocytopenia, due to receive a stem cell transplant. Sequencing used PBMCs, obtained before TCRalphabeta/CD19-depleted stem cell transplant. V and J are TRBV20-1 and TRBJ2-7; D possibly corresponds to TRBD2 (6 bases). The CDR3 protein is CSARDRGLGSAYEQYF. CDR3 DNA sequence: TGCAGTGCTAGAGATCGGGGGTTAGGGTCCGCCTACGAGCAGTACTTC.